This T cell receptor beta chain was sequenced during a study of blood T cell repertoires in COVID-19. Turning to the study itself: There were acute and convalescent COVID-19 samples, and they came from the United States, Italy and Spain.

Per the germline V gene, CDR1 is SGDLS and CDR2 is YYNGEE. The CDR3 covers 15 residues. Trimming shortened V by 0 bases and J by 3 bases, and 11 bases separated the two germline ends. Study processing details: Nucleated cell counts were estimated from reference gene primer amplification. Here immunoSEQ multiplex PCR was the method, and the copy in TCRdb shows in-frame clones only, minus some. V and J calls and clone size are copied from that table; D and trimming were computed from the DNA. The sample has about 220,000 clones; about 80% are singletons. The clonotype comes from a young woman who had recovered from COVID-19. Sequencing input: peripheral blood. The V call is TRBV9, the J call TRBJ2-3, with a possible D match to TRBD2 (7 bases). The CDR3 sequence is CASSVAGGATDTQYF. The CDR3 region has the DNA TGTGCCAGCAGCGTAGCGGGGGGCGCGACAGATACGCAGTATTTT.